Described below is a single TCR beta chain sequence and its context. What it binds is not known. These data originate in a study of CD8+ T cells in alopecia areata. Study outcomes and limitations: Possibly because of HLA-related factors, TCR sharing was less clear across patients than in mice.

Germline CDR1 and CDR2: MNHEY and SMNVEV (reference sequence). The CDR3 is made up of 15 amino acids. The V and J ends lost 4 bases and 5 bases, in that order; junction bases with no gene match: 10. As the sequencing template, cDNA was produced by extracting RNA and reverse transcribing it. The protocol was immunoSEQ multiplex PCR, while the TCRdb copy is restricted to in-frame clones and leaves out a portion. The sample has 110,000 or so clones, approximately 59% seen once. This chain uses TRBV27 with TRBJ2-5, with 7 bases fitting TRBD1. The TCR sequence derives from a human donor in good health. Sequenced sample: CD8+ T cells sorted from blood. CDR3 DNA sequence: TGTGCCAGCAGTTCCCCACAGGGGTTACGGGAGACCCAGTACTTC. The encoded protein is CASSSPQGLRETQYF.